The rows below give T cell receptor beta chains drawn from one sample of a study of blood T cell repertoires in COVID-19. The table came from immunoSEQ multiplex PCR; TCRdb's copy has only in-frame clones and leaves some out. The sample gives tens of thousands of clones, 75% to 85% of which show up once; about a fifth is in the top ten. Input material: peripheral blood. The origin of the receptors is an elderly woman with acute or convalescent COVID-19. CDR3s include the opening cysteine and the closing phenylalanine or tryptophan. The D gene is left open where the match is weak. Size is stated for part of the rows, as once, few or many counts, or as a class when the clone is expanded.

. TRBJ2-3 TRBV3-1/TRBV3-2 TRBD1 CASSQGRGPKQYF TGTGCCAGCAGCCAAGGAAGGGGGCCTAAGCAGTATTTT
many TRBJ2-2 TRBV2 TRBD1 CASAGQGFTGELFF TGTGCCAGCGCTGGACAGGGGTTCACCGGGGAGCTGTTTTTT
few TRBJ1-2 TRBV6-1 . CASSEAPGLVYGYTF TGTGCCAGCAGTGAAGCGCCGGGGTTGGTCTATGGCTACACCTTC
. TRBJ2-1 TRBV10-3 TRBD2 CAIKGLAGDEQFF TGTGCCATCAAAGGACTAGCGGGCGATGAGCAGTTCTTC
. TRBJ1-2 TRBV19 . CASSIDLRGYGYTF TGTGCCAGTAGTATAGATCTAAGGGGCTATGGCTACACCTTC
. TRBJ2-5 TRBV6-5 . CASSRTDAKTQYF TGTGCCAGCAGCCGGACAGACGCCAAGACCCAGTACTTC
. TRBJ1-6 TRBV5-6 TRBD1 CASSLRTGGARRVSPLHF TGTGCCAGCAGCTTAAGGACAGGGGGCGCGAGGAGAGTTTCACCCCTCCACTTT
few TRBJ1-1 TRBV14 . CASSLAGMNTEAFF TGTGCCAGCAGCCTAGCCGGGATGAACACTGAAGCTTTCTTT
. TRBJ1-2 TRBV25-1 . CASSKGAGANYGYTF TGTGCCAGCAGTAAAGGGGCAGGCGCTAACTATGGCTACACCTTC
. TRBJ2-7 TRBV7-9 . CASSLVGQAYEQYF TGTGCCAGCAGCTTAGTTGGGCAGGCCTACGAGCAGTACTTC
few TRBJ2-1 TRBV4-2 . CASSQELSGSAYNEQFF TGTGCCAGCAGCCAGGAATTAAGCGGGTCGGCCTACAATGAGCAGTTCTTC
. TRBJ1-1 TRBV27 TRBD1 CASSRTGGTEAFF TGTGCCAGCAGTCGGACAGGGGGCACTGAAGCTTTCTTT
. TRBJ2-7 TRBV9 . CASSHNNYEQYF TGTGCCAGCAGTCACAATAACTACGAGCAGTACTTC
. TRBJ2-2 TRBV10-3 TRBD2 CAISGHSGGPNTGELFF TGTGCCATCAGTGGTCATAGCGGGGGGCCGAACACCGGGGAGCTGTTTTTT
. TRBJ2-3 TRBV7-3 TRBD2 CASSDGLAGNYQYF TGTGCCAGCAGCGATGGACTAGCGGGTAACTACCAGTATTTT
. TRBJ2-1 TRBV27 . CASSLLGTNNEQFF TGTGCCAGCAGTTTACTTGGGACAAACAATGAGCAGTTCTTC
few TRBJ2-3 TRBV6-1 . CASSETGAFPDTQYF TGTGCCAGCAGTGAGACAGGTGCATTCCCCGATACGCAGTATTTT
. TRBJ1-3 TRBV18 TRBD1 CASSPFRTGAGNTIYF TGTGCCAGCTCACCTTTCCGGACAGGAGCTGGAAACACCATATATTTT
. TRBJ2-2 TRBV2 . CASAPGSNTGELFF TGTGCCAGCGCACCGGGATCAAACACCGGGGAGCTGTTTTTT
. TRBJ2-5 TRBV18 . CASSPVRGGETQYF TGTGCCAGCTCACCGGTCAGGGGAGGGGAGACCCAGTACTTC
. TRBJ2-3 TRBV18 . CASSPSRADTQYF TGTGCCAGCTCACCAAGTCGAGCAGATACGCAGTATTTT
. TRBJ2-4 TRBV7-6 TRBD1 CASSLAPRGGRKNIQYF TGTGCCAGCAGCTTAGCCCCCCGAGGGGGCCGAAAAAACATTCAGTACTTC
. TRBJ2-3 TRBV5-4 TRBD2 CASSLPGLDLRSTDTQYF TGTGCCAGCAGCTTACCGGGACTAGATCTACGGAGCACAGATACGCAGTATTTT
. TRBJ2-2 TRBV5-1 TRBD2 CASSVTSGTGELFF TGCGCCAGCAGCGTCACTAGCGGCACCGGGGAGCTGTTTTTT
. TRBJ2-1 TRBV30 TRBD1 CAWMVTGLYNEQFF TGTGCCTGGATGGTGACAGGGCTCTACAATGAGCAGTTCTTC
. TRBJ2-7 TRBV18 TRBD2 CASSPGLVSYEQYF TGTGCCAGCTCACCAGGACTAGTCTCCTACGAGCAGTACTTC
. TRBJ1-1 TRBV18 TRBD1 CASSPLGGGPRNTEAFF TGTGCCAGCTCACCACTAGGGGGCGGCCCTCGGAACACTGAAGCTTTCTTT
. TRBJ2-1 TRBV7-6 TRBD2 CASSSLAGVVNEQFF TGTGCCAGCAGCTCCCTAGCGGGAGTGGTAAATGAGCAGTTCTTC
few TRBJ1-1 TRBV6-5 TRBD1 CASHRGQSNTEAFF TGTGCCAGCCATCGGGGACAGTCGAACACTGAAGCTTTCTTT
. TRBJ1-2 TRBV5-1 TRBD1 CASSLGQGVYYGYTF TGCGCCAGCAGCTTGGGACAGGGAGTTTACTATGGCTACACCTTC
once TRBJ2-2 TRBV7-2 TRBD2 CASSWGTSGVTGELFF TGTGCCAGCAGCTGGGGGACTAGCGGGGTCACCGGGGAGCTGTTTTTT
. TRBJ2-5 TRBV7-2 TRBD2 CASSPRLAGGQETQYF TGTGCCAGCAGCCCAAGACTAGCGGGGGGACAAGAGACCCAGTACTTC
. TRBJ2-5 TRBV3-1/TRBV3-2 TRBD2 CASSLGRTSGEETQYF TGTGCCAGCAGCCTGGGGCGGACTAGCGGGGAAGAGACCCAGTACTTC
many TRBJ2-5 TRBV27 TRBD1 CASSFSPDREETQYF TGTGCCAGCAGTTTTAGCCCGGACAGGGAAGAGACCCAGTACTTC
few TRBJ1-1 TRBV29-1 . CSVPGLTEAFF TGCAGCGTTCCTGGGCTTACTGAAGCTTTCTTT
. TRBJ2-4 TRBV30 . CAWSVLKNIQYF TGTGCCTGGAGTGTCCTTAAAAACATTCAGTACTTC
. TRBJ1-3 TRBV19 . CASSILFRSGNTIYF TGTGCCAGTAGTATACTTTTTCGCTCTGGAAACACCATATATTTT
. TRBJ1-3 TRBV29-1 . CSVGATGNTIYF TGCAGCGTTGGAGCGACTGGAAACACCATATATTTT
. TRBJ2-1 TRBV5-4 . CASSLGGSSYNEQFF TGTGCCAGCAGCTTGGGCGGCAGCTCCTACAATGAGCAGTTCTTC
. TRBJ1-6 TRBV6-4 TRBD1 CASPRPTGYSPLHF TGTGCCAGCCCCCGGCCGACAGGGTACTCACCCCTCCACTTT
. TRBJ2-3 TRBV11-2 TRBD2 CASSLEPSGIGRVRDTQYF TGTGCCAGCAGCTTAGAGCCTAGCGGGATTGGGAGGGTAAGAGATACGCAGTATTTT
few TRBJ1-1 TRBV6-2/TRBV6-3 . CASSQGTEAFF TGTGCCAGCAGCCAGGGGACTGAAGCTTTCTTT
. TRBJ2-3 TRBV19 . CASRTGLSTDTQYF TGTGCCAGTAGGACGGGGTTATCCACAGATACGCAGTATTTT
. TRBJ2-1 TRBV10-3 . CAISQGTSRNEQFF TGTGCCATCAGCCAAGGAACTAGCCGGAATGAGCAGTTCTTC
few TRBJ1-2 TRBV5-1 . CASSTRQPYGYTF TGCGCCAGCAGCACGAGACAGCCCTATGGCTACACCTTC
. TRBJ1-1 TRBV7-9 TRBD1 CASSLLAGGSTEAFF TGTGCCAGCAGCTTATTGGCAGGGGGGAGCACTGAAGCTTTCTTT
. TRBJ2-1 TRBV24-1 TRBD2 CATSVAGTSNHEQFF TGTGCCACCAGTGTAGCCGGGACTAGCAACCATGAGCAGTTCTTC
. TRBJ1-6 TRBV7-2 . CASSLSAGTKSPLHF TGTGCCAGCAGCTTATCTGCAGGGACTAAATCACCCCTCCACTTT
few TRBJ2-2 TRBV7-2 TRBD2 CASSLGGSGNTGELFF TGTGCCAGCAGCTTAGGCGGGAGTGGAAACACCGGGGAGCTGTTTTTT
. TRBJ1-4 TRBV7-2 . CASSLGGGEKLFF TGTGCCAGCAGCTTAGGAGGGGGTGAAAAACTGTTTTTT
. TRBJ1-1 TRBV5-1 . CASSLVRNTEAFF TGCGCCAGCAGCTTGGTTAGGAACACTGAAGCTTTCTTT
once TRBJ2-5 TRBV2 . CASRVAGPQETQYF TGTGCCAGCAGGGTTGCAGGTCCTCAAGAGACCCAGTACTTC
. TRBJ1-5 TRBV6-5 . CASRVSGREDQPQHF TGTGCCAGCAGAGTGTCAGGCAGGGAAGATCAGCCCCAGCATTTT
. TRBJ1-5 TRBV9 . CASSVGTGNQPQHF TGTGCCAGCAGCGTAGGGACGGGAAATCAGCCCCAGCATTTT
once TRBJ1-1 TRBV5-6 . CASSFRGGLAFF TGTGCCAGCAGCTTCCGGGGAGGGCTTGCTTTCTTT
. TRBJ2-5 TRBV19 TRBD2 CASSRAGEGGETQYF TGTGCCAGTAGCAGAGCGGGAGAGGGGGGAGAGACCCAGTACTTC
. TRBJ1-4 TRBV6-5 . CASSYSSNEKLFF TGTGCCAGCAGTTACAGCTCTAATGAAAAACTGTTTTTT